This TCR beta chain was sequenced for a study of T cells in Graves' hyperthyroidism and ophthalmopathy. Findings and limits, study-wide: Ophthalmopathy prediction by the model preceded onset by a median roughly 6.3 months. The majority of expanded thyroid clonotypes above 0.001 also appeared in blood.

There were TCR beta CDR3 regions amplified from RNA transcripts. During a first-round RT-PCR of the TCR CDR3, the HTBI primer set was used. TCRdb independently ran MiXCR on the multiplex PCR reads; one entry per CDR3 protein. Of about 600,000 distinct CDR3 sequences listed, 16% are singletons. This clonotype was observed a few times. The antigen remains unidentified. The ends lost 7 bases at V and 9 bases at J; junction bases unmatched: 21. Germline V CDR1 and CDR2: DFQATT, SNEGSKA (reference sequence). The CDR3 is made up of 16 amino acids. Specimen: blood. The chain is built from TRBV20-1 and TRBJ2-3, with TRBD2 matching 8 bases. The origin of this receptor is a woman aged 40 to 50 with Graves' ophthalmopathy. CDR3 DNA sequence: TGCAGTGTTGAATTCCTAGGGCTAGCGGGTATGGGCACGCAGTATTTT. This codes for CSVEFLGLAGMGTQYF.